What follows are 26 T cell receptor beta chains derived from one specimen sequenced in a study of OX40 agonist ivuxolimab in advanced cancers. Sequencing was performed with immunoSEQ multiplex PCR; in TCRdb, only in-frame clones are kept and a portion is missing. Seen here are 70,000 to 95,000 clones, roughly 82% observed once, and the top ten hold 6.5% to 7.5%. Sequenced here: CD4+ or CD8+ T cells sorted from blood, sampled in a trial of the OX40 agonist ivuxolimab. The receptors come from an adult with an advanced solid tumor such as melanoma, head and neck, liver or kidney cancer.

This chain uses TRBV7-2 with TRBJ2-3, with a possible D match to TRBD1 (6 bases). V gave up 1 base and J gave up 7 bases, with 12 bases separating them. CDR3 length equals 14 residues. Germline V lookup: CDR1 SGHTA, CDR2 FQGNSA. The DNA for the CDR3 is TGTGCCAGCAGCTTAGGGACAGCTTCCCATACGCAGTATTTT. It is translated as CASSLGTASHTQYF.

This clone came up once. The rearrangement uses TRBV27 and TRBJ1-1, with D possibly matching TRBD1 (6 bases). CDR1 is MNHEY and CDR2 is SMNVEV in the germline V gene (reference sequence). The CDR3 extends over 13 amino acids. V was clipped by 6 bases and J by 5 bases, with 13 bases between them. CDR3 residues: CASRTAGVTEAFF. The CDR3, as DNA: TGTGCCAGCAGGACGGCAGGGGTGACTGAAGCTTTCTTT.

The V gene is TRBV5-1, the J gene TRBJ2-5, with D tentatively TRBD2 (6 bases). The germline V gene has CDR1 SGHRS and CDR2 YFSETQ. Trimming stripped 5 bases from V and 4 bases from J, with 12 bases between. The CDR3 is 13 residues long. The CDR3 loop reads CASRGGVLETQYF. The CDR3 nucleotides read TGCGCCAGCAGGGGAGGAGTATTAGAGACCCAGTACTTC.

The rearrangement uses TRBV10-3 and TRBJ1-5; perhaps TRBD1 as D (5 bases). The CDR3 sequence is 15 residues long. CDR1 and CDR2 from the germline V gene are ENHRY and SYGVKD. Trimming pared 6 bases from V and 3 bases from J, leaving 15 bases between. The CDR3 reads CAIRSGYRPNQPQHF. The CDR3 DNA follows: TGTGCCATCAGGAGCGGGTACAGGCCCAATCAGCCCCAGCATTTT.

This chain uses TRBV19 with TRBJ2-2; tentative D call: TRBD2 (5 bases). The CDR3 has 15 amino acids. Germline CDR1 LNHDA, CDR2 SQIVND (reference sequence). The V and J ends lost 3 bases and 1 base respectively, with 9 bases between them. CDR3 nucleotide sequence: TGTGCCAGTAGTATCCGGGGATTGAACACCGGGGAGCTGTTTTTT. Encoded protein: CASSIRGLNTGELFF.

This chain connects TRBV7-9 to TRBJ1-5; D gene unclear. This CDR3 region has 14 residues. Germline CDR1 reads SEHNR; CDR2 reads FQNEAQ (reference sequence). Trimming removed 1 base at V and 5 bases at J, with 9 bases between. The CDR3 nucleotides are TGTGCCAGCAGCTTAGGTGGCCTCTATCAGCCCCAGCATTTT. It encodes CASSLGGLYQPQHF.

This sequence joins TRBV2 and TRBJ1-2; D not resolved. Germline loops: CDR1 SNHLY, CDR2 FYNNEI. There are 14 residues in the CDR3. V shed 6 bases and J shed 4 bases, with 15 bases lying between them. The CDR3 here is CASRERPYLYGYTF. Written as DNA, the CDR3 is TGTGCCAGCAGAGAGAGACCCTACCTCTATGGCTACACCTTC.

The rearrangement links TRBV5-1 to TRBJ2-7; TRBD1 matches 7 bases. The junction had 7 bases not matched to a gene; V was cut back by 5 bases and J by 2 bases. This CDR3 has 14 residues. Germline CDR1 is SGHRS and CDR2 is YFSETQ. The CDR3 nucleotides read TGCGCCAGCAGGAGGGGGACAGATACCTACGAGCAGTACTTC. Translating it yields CASRRGTDTYEQYF.

This chain joins TRBV19 and TRBJ2-5, with 15 bases lining up with TRBD2. This CDR3 region has 14 residues. Losses at the gene ends were 9 bases for V and 5 bases for J; bases not matched to a gene: 4. CDR1 and CDR2 (germline): LNHDA, SQIVND (reference sequence). CDR3 in DNA: TGTGCCAGCGGACTAGCGGGAGGGGGGGAGACCCAGTACTTC. It codes for CASGLAGGGETQYF. Full variable domain (missing parts from reference TRBV19 and TRBJ2-5): DGGITQSPKYLFRKEGQNVTLSCEQNLNHDAMYWYRQDPGQGLRLIYYSQIVNDFQKGDIAEGYSVSREKKESFPLTVTSAQKNPTAFYLCASGLAGGGETQYFGPGTRLLVL.

This sequence joins TRBV11-3 and TRBJ1-6; D unresolved. V was cut by 3 bases and J by 0 bases, with 9 bases left in between. The germline V gene encodes CDR1 SGHNT and CDR2 YENEEA. The CDR3 is made up of 16 amino acids. The CDR3 DNA reads as TGTGCCAGCAGCTTGCCGGAGAGCTCCTATAATTCACCCCTCCACTTT. This gives the protein CASSLPESSYNSPLHF. The variable domain in full, completed from reference TRBV11-3 and TRBJ1-6, reads EAGVVQSPRYKIIEKKQPVAFWCNPISGHNTLYWYLQNLGQGPELLIRYENEEAVDDSQLPKDRFSAERLKGVDSTLKIQPAELGDSAVYLCASSLPESSYNSPLHFGNGTRLTVT.

The chain carries TRBV15 and TRBJ1-2, with D hard to call. V was shortened by 2 bases and J by 2 bases, with 12 bases between the two germline ends. The CDR3 runs to 15 residues. Germline CDR1 is LNHNV and CDR2 is YYDKDF (reference sequence). The CDR3 reads CATSRNYDLNYGYTF. CDR3 DNA: TGTGCCACCAGCAGAAATTACGACTTAAACTATGGCTACACCTTC.

This sequence joins TRBV27 and TRBJ1-5; no clear D gene. Germline assignment: CDR1 MNHEY and CDR2 SMNVEV (reference sequence). V was cut by 4 bases and J by 2 bases, with 9 bases left in between. This CDR3 is built from 14 residues. Here the CDR3 reads CASSYGGGNQPQHF. Written as DNA, the CDR3 is TGTGCCAGCAGTTATGGCGGTGGCAATCAGCCCCAGCATTTT.

V usage is TRBV19 and J usage is TRBJ1-1; 10 positions agree with TRBD1. Germline CDR1 LNHDA, CDR2 SQIVND (reference sequence). V was clipped by 6 bases and J by 1 base; unmatched bases: 5. The CDR3 consists of 15 residues. The CDR3: CASSTTGGTNTEAFF. The DNA of the CDR3 is TGTGCCAGTAGCACGACAGGGGGCACGAACACTGAAGCTTTCTTT.

The chain employs TRBV4-2 and TRBJ1-1; TRBD1 is a possible D gene (6 bases). The CDR3 length is 15 residues. V lost 2 bases and J lost 6, with 16 bases in between. Germline V gene lookup returns CDR1 LGHNA and CDR2 YNFKEQ. As DNA, the CDR3 is TGTGCCAGCAGCCAATCGGGGGGCGCATCCGCTGAAGCTTTCTTT. Its translation is CASSQSGGASAEAFF.

The chain is built from TRBV6-6 and TRBJ2-7; 7 bases match TRBD1. Trimming cost V 6 bases and J 2 bases; bases outside gene matches: 4. CDR1 is MNHNY and CDR2 is SVGAGI in the germline V gene (reference sequence). CDR3 length: 13 residues. Written as DNA, the CDR3 is TGTGCCAGCAGGACAGGGACCGCCTACGAGCAGTACTTC. Its protein is CASRTGTAYEQYF.

This sequence joins TRBV6-5 and TRBJ2-2; 7 bases align to TRBD2. CDR3 size: 13 residues. The junction had 2 bases not matched to a gene; V was cut back by 5 bases and J by 5 bases. CDR1 is MNHEY, CDR2 SVGAGI, per germline. This CDR3 reads CASSGTTTGELFF. CDR3 DNA sequence: TGTGCCAGCAGTGGGACTACAACCGGGGAGCTGTTTTTT.

This chain uses TRBV6-6 with TRBJ1-1; no definite D call. The V gene lost 2 bases and the J gene lost 0 bases, with 4 bases spanning the gap. The CDR3 is made up of 13 amino acids. Germline V gene data show CDR1 as MNHNY and CDR2 as SVGAGI (reference sequence). In nucleotides, the CDR3 is TGTGCCAGCAGTTACCAGGTGAACACTGAAGCTTTCTTT. It encodes CASSYQVNTEAFF.

The chain links TRBV7-6 to TRBJ2-1; TRBD1 is a possible D gene (5 bases). The germline V and J ends were trimmed by 3 bases and 3 bases, with 15 bases remaining between them. The CDR3 covers 16 residues. Looked up from germline, CDR1 is SGHVS and CDR2 is FNYEAQ. CDR3 protein: CASSFGPPTVYNEQFF. The DNA for the CDR3 is TGTGCCAGCAGCTTTGGCCCCCCGACAGTCTACAATGAGCAGTTCTTC.

The chain uses TRBV7-6 and TRBJ2-7; TRBD1 is a possible D gene (5 bases). V lost 1 base to trimming and J lost 3 bases, with 10 bases between them. From germline, CDR1 is SGHVS and CDR2 FNYEAQ. This CDR3 has 14 residues. The CDR3 sequence is CASSLGQLHYEQYF. CDR3 nucleotide sequence: TGTGCCAGCAGCTTAGGACAGTTGCACTACGAGCAGTACTTC. The variable domain in full, with the rest retrieved from reference TRBV7-6 and TRBJ2-7, is GAGVSQSPRYKVTKRGQDVALRCDPISGHVSLYWYRQALGQGPEFLTYFNYEAQQDKSGLPNDRFSAERPEGSISTLTIQRTEQRDSAMYRCASSLGQLHYEQYFGPGTRLTVT.

In this sample, this clone turned up once. The rearrangement joins TRBV12-5 to TRBJ2-2; the D gene could be TRBD1 or TRBD2 (5 bases each). Trimming left V 6 bases short and J 0 bases short, with 8 bases between. The CDR3 runs to 14 residues. In germline, CDR1 is LGHNT, CDR2 FRNRAP. DNA of the CDR3: TGTGCTAGTGGCCGGGGCTCGAACACCGGGGAGCTGTTTTTT. Protein sequence: CASGRGSNTGELFF.

This clone was seen only once. The chain carries TRBV5-1 and TRBJ2-2, with D unclear. The CDR3 runs to 14 residues. Germline lookup yields CDR1 SGHRS and CDR2 YFSETQ. Between the trimmed V and J ends, which lost 5 bases and 1 base, there was a span of 9 bases. The CDR3 sequence: CASRVTGNTGELFF. The CDR3 DNA sequence: TGCGCCAGCAGGGTGACCGGGAACACCGGGGAGCTGTTTTTT.

The rearrangement uses TRBV6-5 and TRBJ2-1; TRBD2 agrees at 16 bases. This CDR3 has 15 residues. Trimming took 4 bases from V and 14 from J; bases not matched to a gene: 8. From germline, CDR1 is MNHEY and CDR2 SVGAGI. For the CDR3, the DNA is TGTGCCAGCAGTTGGGGACTAGCGGGAGGGCGAGAAGAGTTCTTC. This translates into CASSWGLAGGREEFF.

The chain has TRBV7-9 and TRBJ2-4; D remains ambiguous. The V gene's germline CDR1 is SEHNR and CDR2 FQNEAQ (reference sequence). The CDR3 loop spans 14 amino acids. Trimming removed 4 bases from V and 0 bases from J, with 7 bases in between. The CDR3 DNA is TGTGCCAGCAGCTCCCTTGTAGCCAAAAACATTCAGTACTTC. Protein product: CASSSLVAKNIQYF.

The chain uses TRBV6-6 and TRBJ1-1, with D unclear. The CDR3 is 12 amino acids. Trimming left V 6 bases short and J 1 base short, with 6 bases between. Germline CDR1 MNHNY, CDR2 SVGAGI (reference sequence). The CDR3, as DNA: TGTGCCAGCAGGTTAGAGAACACTGAAGCTTTCTTT. Translation gives CASRLENTEAFF.

The gene calls are TRBV5-1 and TRBJ2-3; TRBD2 matches 11 bases. The length of the CDR3 is 14 residues. Trimming removed 3 bases from V and 5 bases from J; junction bases left unmatched: 2. CDR1 and CDR2 from the germline V gene are SGHRS and YFSETQ. The CDR3 spells CASSWGTSGDTQYF. CDR3 coding DNA: TGCGCCAGCAGCTGGGGGACTAGCGGAGATACGCAGTATTTT.

V usage is TRBV4-1 and J usage is TRBJ1-3, with D hard to call. V lost 2 bases and J lost 4, with 6 bases in between. Germline lookup yields CDR1 MGHRA and CDR2 YSYEKL. The CDR3 runs 13 residues. DNA for the CDR3: TGCGCCAGCAGCCAACTAAACGGAAACACCATATATTTT. Translating gives CASSQLNGNTIYF.